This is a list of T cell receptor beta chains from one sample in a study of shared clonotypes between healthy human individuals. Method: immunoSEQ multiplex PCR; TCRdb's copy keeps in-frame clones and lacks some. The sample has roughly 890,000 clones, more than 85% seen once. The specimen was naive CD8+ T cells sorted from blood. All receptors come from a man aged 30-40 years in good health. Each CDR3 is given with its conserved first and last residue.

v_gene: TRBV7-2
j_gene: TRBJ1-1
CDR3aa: CASSLPGNTEAFF

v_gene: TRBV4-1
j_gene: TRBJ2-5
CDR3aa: CASSQDEWEGGRAYQETQYF

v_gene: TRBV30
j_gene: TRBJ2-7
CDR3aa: CAVGLGTTGMNEQYF

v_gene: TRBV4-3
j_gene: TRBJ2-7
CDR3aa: CASSQDSLLAGVSYEQYF

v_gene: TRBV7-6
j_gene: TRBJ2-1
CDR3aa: CASSLETSYNEQFF

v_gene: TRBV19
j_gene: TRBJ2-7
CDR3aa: CASSIDLGALYEQYF

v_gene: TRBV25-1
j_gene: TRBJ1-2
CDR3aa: CASSEAGANYGYTF

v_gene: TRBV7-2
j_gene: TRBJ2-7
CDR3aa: CASSLGSGISANEQYF

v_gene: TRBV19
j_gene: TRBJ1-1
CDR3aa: CASGGTENTEAFF

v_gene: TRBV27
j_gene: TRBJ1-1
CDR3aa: CASSLSPLVNTEAFF

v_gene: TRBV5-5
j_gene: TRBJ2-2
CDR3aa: CASSLEFVDYTGELFF

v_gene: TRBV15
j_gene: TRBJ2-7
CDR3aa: CATSGWTSGSYEQYF

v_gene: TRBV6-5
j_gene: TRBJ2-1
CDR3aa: CASSGSGSPYNEQFF

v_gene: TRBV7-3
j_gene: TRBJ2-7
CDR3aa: CASSWDNSYEQYF

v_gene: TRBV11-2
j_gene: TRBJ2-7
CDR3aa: CASNPGLAGDDEQYF

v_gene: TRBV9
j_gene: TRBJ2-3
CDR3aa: CASSVLGGLDTQYF

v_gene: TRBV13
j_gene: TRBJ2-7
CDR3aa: CASSLGQTGPREQYF

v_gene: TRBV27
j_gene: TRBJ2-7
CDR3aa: CASRDTITSYEQYF

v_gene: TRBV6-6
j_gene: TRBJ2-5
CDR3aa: CASSRSGVTETQYF

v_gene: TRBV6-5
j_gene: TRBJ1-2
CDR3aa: CASSFLLGSGGYTF

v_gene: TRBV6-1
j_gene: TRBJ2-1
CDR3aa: CASSPSGNEQFF

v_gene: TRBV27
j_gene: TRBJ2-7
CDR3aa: CASSLDRGQNEQYF

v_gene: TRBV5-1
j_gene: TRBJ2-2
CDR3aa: CASRSSRVGNADTGELFF

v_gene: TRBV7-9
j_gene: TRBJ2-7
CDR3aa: CASSSPGPTVEQYF

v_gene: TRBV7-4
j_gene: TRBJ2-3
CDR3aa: CASSSGLPSTDTQYF

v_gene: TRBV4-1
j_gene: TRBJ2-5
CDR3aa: CASSQEGLLAQETQYF

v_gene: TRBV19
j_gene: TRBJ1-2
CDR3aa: CASSGTVRSSGYTF

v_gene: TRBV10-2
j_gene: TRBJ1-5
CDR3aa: CASSDRGLGQPQHF

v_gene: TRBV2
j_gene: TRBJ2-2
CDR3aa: CASSDMTGEGGTGELFF

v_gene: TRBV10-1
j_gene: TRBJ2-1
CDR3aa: CASGSGYEQFF

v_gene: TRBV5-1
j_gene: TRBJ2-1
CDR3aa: CASSLDLDYYNEQFF

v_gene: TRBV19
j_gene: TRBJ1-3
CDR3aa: CASSIDYRGHYSGNTIYF

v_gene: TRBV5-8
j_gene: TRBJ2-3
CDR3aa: CASSLLVGADTQYF

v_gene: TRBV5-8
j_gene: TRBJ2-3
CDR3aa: CASSLPSGRPPDTQYF

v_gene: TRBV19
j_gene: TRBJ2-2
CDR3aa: CASSPRVGELFF

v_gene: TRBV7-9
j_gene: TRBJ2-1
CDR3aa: CASSPTPGQGVNEQFF

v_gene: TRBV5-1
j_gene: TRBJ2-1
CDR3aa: CASSLRDRTYNEQFF

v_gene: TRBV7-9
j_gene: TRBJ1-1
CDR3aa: CASLRGGVTEAFF

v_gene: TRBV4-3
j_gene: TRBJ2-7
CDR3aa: CASSTEASGFYEQYF

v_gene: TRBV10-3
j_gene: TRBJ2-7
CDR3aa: CAISERDRGRILGYEQYF

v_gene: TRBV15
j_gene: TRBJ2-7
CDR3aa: CATSLGLSYEQYF

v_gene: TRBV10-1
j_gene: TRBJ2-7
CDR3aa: CASSETNSYYEQYF